The sequence of this TCR beta chain was determined in a study of blood T cell repertoires in COVID-19. Study overall: The United States, Italy and Spain were the sources of the acute and convalescent COVID-19 samples. T cells, B-cell-depleted T cells, or PBMCs provided the cDNA or gDNA that served as material.

Method: immunoSEQ multiplex PCR; TCRdb's copy keeps in-frame clones and lacks some. This table has roughly 300,000 clones, roughly 86% appearing once. Worth noting for this clone: This may come from a read error, since a much larger clone is one base off. This CDR3 is also generated by other DNA sequences in the sample.

The material sequenced was peripheral blood. This TCR came from a young man with active or convalescent COVID-19.

As DNA, the CDR3 is TGTGCCAGCAGCGGGATACTGGCGGGGCCGGAGACCCAGTACTTC. Its translation: CASSGILAGPETQYF. The chain combines TRBV5-4 with TRBJ2-5, with a possible D match to TRBD2 (6 bases). This CDR3 comprises 15 residues. With 4 bases removed from V and 5 bases from J, the gap between germline ends came to 18 bases. Germline values: CDR1 SGHNT, CDR2 YYREEE (reference sequence).